These 27 T cell receptor beta chains were sequenced from one sample in a study of regulatory T cells in long-lasting Graves disease listed by TCRdb under 2021. Explained via the paper, the time point label denotes: persistent/refractory GD, antithyroid drugs over 5 years with positive TRAb. For both TCR sequencing and RNA sequencing, RNA was extracted from PBMCs in TRIzol. Preparation of the library involved multiplex PCR. Sequencer: Illumina HiSeq 4000. iRepertoire HTBI primers and Arm-PCR amplification of CDR3 regions were used to construct TCR beta libraries. TCRdb passed the public sequencing reads through fastp at Q25 and MiXCR, retaining productive beta sequences. Rows with one shared CDR3 protein collapse into an entry with the most common genes and DNA. This sample has 700,000 or so distinct CDR3 sequences in its table, and 25% to 35% of those were observed once. Together, the top ten hold under 50% of the sample.

The sample was peripheral blood mononuclear cells (PBMCs), taken when the disease was refractory, from a patient treated with antithyroid drugs. These receptors were obtained from a female donor with Graves disease.

This clonotype was counted many times. The chain has TRBV20-1 and TRBJ1-1; possible D gene TRBD1, 5 bases. V lost 5 bases to trimming and J lost 4 bases, with 14 bases between them. Germline CDR1 DFQATT, CDR2 SNEGSKA (reference sequence). The CDR3 has 13 residues. CDR3 sequence (DNA): TGCAGTGCTCCTACCCAGGGCCTCACTGAAGCTTTCTTT. It translates to CSAPTQGLTEAFF.

The chain has TRBV3-1 and TRBJ1-6; D is uncertain. V lost 0 bases and J lost 4, with 10 bases in between. The CDR3 is made up of 16 amino acids. CDR1 and CDR2 (germline): LGHDT, YNNKEL (reference sequence). The CDR3 DNA sequence: TGTGCCAGCAGCCAAGAATGGGTTGGGTATAATTCACCCCTCCACTTT. This sequence encodes CASSQEWVGYNSPLHF.

This chain uses TRBV5-1 with TRBJ2-5; TRBD1 matches at 8 bases. Per the germline V gene, CDR1 is SGHRS and CDR2 is YFSETQ. The CDR3 sequence is 15 residues long. J lost 5 bases, V lost 4 bases, and 10 bases had no gene match. The DNA of the CDR3 is TGCGCCAGCAGCCTGGGCGCCAGGGGGCTCGAGACCCAGTACTTC. This encodes CASSLGARGLETQYF.

This chain joins TRBV7-9 and TRBJ2-4; 7 nucleotides line up with TRBD2. V trimming: 5 bases; J trimming: 9 bases; junction bases outside the gene matches: 10. This CDR3 comprises 14 residues. CDR1 is SEHNR and CDR2 is FQNEAQ in the germline V gene (reference sequence). CDR3 region: CASSRLMGGPIQYF. CDR3 bases: TGTGCCAGCAGCCGGCTAATGGGAGGGCCCATTCAGTACTTC.

This clonotype was recorded many times. The chain couples TRBV2 to TRBJ1-1, with D perhaps matching TRBD1 (6 bases). CDR3 length equals 17 residues. CDR1 SNHLY and CDR2 FYNNEI come from the germline V gene. Trimming removed 2 bases at V and 4 bases at J, with 20 bases between. CDR3 DNA: TGTGCCAGCAGTGAACAGGGGCCCTCAGAACTCCCCACTGAAGCTTTCTTT. As protein: CASSEQGPSELPTEAFF.

This clonotype was detected only a few times. The chain has TRBV12-3 or TRBV12-4 and TRBJ2-4; TRBD1 matches at 7 bases. This CDR3 has 18 amino acids. J lost 0 bases, V lost 1 base, and 9 bases had no gene match. CDR3 protein: CASSLGSTGDGAKNIQYF. DNA for the CDR3: TGTGCCAGCAGTTTAGGCTCTACAGGGGACGGAGCCAAAAACATTCAGTACTTC.

This sequence joins TRBV20-1 and TRBJ2-7, with D perhaps matching TRBD1 (6 bases). Germline CDR1 DFQATT, CDR2 SNEGSKA (reference sequence). Trimming removed 7 bases at V and 2 bases at J, with 24 bases between. The CDR3 covers 16 residues. The DNA of the CDR3 is TGCAGTGTTGGGGATCCCAGGGGTGGTAGGACCTACGAGCAGTACTTC. It encodes CSVGDPRGGRTYEQYF.

This chain connects TRBV6-1 to TRBJ1-1, with D uncertain. Between the trimmed V and J ends, which lost 4 bases and 3 bases, there was a span of 12 bases. Germline CDR1 is MNHNS and CDR2 is SASEGT. The CDR3 sequence is 14 residues long. CDR3 sequence reads: CASSVTLADTEAFF. The DNA of the CDR3 is TGTGCCAGCAGTGTTACCTTGGCGGACACTGAAGCTTTCTTT.

This clonotype showed up many times. V gene TRBV28 combines with J gene TRBJ1-4; no reliable D call. V shed 5 bases and J shed 6 bases, with 4 bases lying between them. The CDR3 runs to 11 residues. Germline CDR1 MDHEN, CDR2 SYDVKM. CDR3 DNA: TGTGCCAGCAGTGATTATGAAAAACTGTTTTTT. This encodes CASSDYEKLFF.

This clonotype was seen only once. In DNA, the CDR3 is TGTGCCACCAGTGGCCCTCCGATACCGGGACTAGCGGAAAACAATGAGCAGTTCTTC. This translates into CATSGPPIPGLAENNEQFF. The chain couples TRBV24-1 to TRBJ2-1, with 11 positions matching TRBD2. The junction had 16 bases not matched to a gene; V was cut back by 5 bases and J by 5 bases. The CDR3 consists of 19 residues. CDR1 is KGHDR, CDR2 SFDVKD, per germline.

J is TRBJ1-1 and V is TRBV11-3, with D perhaps matching TRBD1 (6 bases). The CDR3 contains 14 residues. From germline, CDR1 is SGHNT and CDR2 YENEEA. V gave up 3 bases and J gave up 6 bases, with 14 bases separating them. CDR3 DNA: TGTGCCAGCAGCTTCTTCTCGGACAGCCCTGAAGCTTTCTTT. It specifies CASSFFSDSPEAFF.

The V and J genes are TRBV6-1 and TRBJ2-1, with a tentative D call TRBD2 (6 bases). CDR1 and CDR2 from the germline V gene are MNHNS and SASEGT. This CDR3 comprises 14 residues. The germline V and J ends were trimmed by 6 bases and 4 bases, with 13 bases remaining between them. This CDR3 is CASRDGGVYNEQFF. DNA for the CDR3: TGTGCCAGCAGGGACGGCGGGGTTTACAATGAGCAGTTCTTC.

The J gene is TRBJ1-2, the V gene TRBV20-1, with D uncertain. The germline CDR1 and CDR2 sequences are DFQATT and SNEGSKA (reference sequence). This CDR3 has 13 amino acids. Trimming removed 1 base at V and 2 bases at J, with 8 bases between. The CDR3, as DNA: TGCAGTGCTAGAGTACTTACAAACTATGGCTACACCTTC. This gives the protein CSARVLTNYGYTF.

The chain has TRBV25-1 and TRBJ1-2; TRBD1 might be the D (5 bases). Per the germline V gene, CDR1 is MGHDK and CDR2 is SYGVNS. V was pared by 3 bases and J by 0 bases, with 14 bases between. This CDR3 contains 16 residues. In DNA, the CDR3 is TGTGCCAGCAGTGATGGGCAGGGCCTAGCTAACTATGGCTACACCTTC. As protein: CASSDGQGLANYGYTF.

V usage is TRBV4-1 and J usage is TRBJ1-2; perhaps TRBD1 as D (6 bases). Germline V lookup: CDR1 MGHRA, CDR2 YSYEKL. The CDR3 loop spans 15 amino acids. V lost 1 base, J lost 4 bases, and 13 bases lay in between. CDR3 coding DNA: TGCGCCAGCAGCCAAGGCCTAGGACAGTGCTATGGCTACACCTTC. Amino acids: CASSQGLGQCYGYTF.

V is TRBV6-1 and J is TRBJ2-7; 7 bases are shared with TRBD1. The J segment lost 7 bases and the V segment lost 6 bases, leaving 12 bases of the junction unmatched. The CDR3 spans 14 residues. Germline CDR1 is MNHNS and CDR2 is SASEGT. The CDR3 region has the DNA TGTGCCAGCAGACAGGGGCCACCCGCAGGTGAGCAGTACTTC. This sequence encodes CASRQGPPAGEQYF.

V is TRBV12-3 or TRBV12-4 and J is TRBJ1-3; D is perhaps TRBD1 (5 bases). The CDR3 covers 15 residues. V was cut by 7 bases and J by 2 bases, with 15 bases left in between. The CDR3 DNA reads TGTGCCAGCACCACATGGGGCAGGGCTGGAAACACCATATATTTT. This translates into CASTTWGRAGNTIYF.

The rearrangement joins TRBV3-1 to TRBJ2-7, with D possibly called TRBD1 or TRBD2 (5 bases each). The V and J ends lost 4 bases and 5 bases respectively, with 12 bases between them. There are 13 residues in the CDR3. From germline, CDR1 is LGHDT and CDR2 YNNKEL (reference sequence). Here the CDR3 reads CASSRRVGDEQYF. CDR3 in DNA: TGTGCCAGCAGCCGAAGGGTGGGGGACGAGCAGTACTTC.

This clonotype occurred a few times. This rearrangement joins TRBV11-2 to TRBJ2-1; TRBD2 might be the D (6 bases). Germline loops: CDR1 SGHAT, CDR2 FQNNGV. V was clipped by 5 bases and J by 4 bases, with 18 bases between them. The CDR3 is 16 amino acids. This chain's CDR3 is CASSPPGGGMYNEQFF. CDR3 DNA: TGTGCCAGCAGCCCGCCGGGTGGCGGGATGTACAATGAGCAGTTCTTC.

This clonotype came up a few times. The chain is built from TRBV6-1 and TRBJ1-2, with D maybe TRBD1 (6 bases). Germline-derived CDR1 and CDR2 are MNHNS and SASEGT. This CDR3 spans 15 amino acids. V was pared by 8 bases and J by 0 bases, with 16 bases between. In DNA, the CDR3 is TGTGCCAGCGGGTCTGGACAGAGTCCTAACTATGGCTACACCTTC. Protein: CASGSGQSPNYGYTF.

A single count supports this clonotype. The rearrangement links TRBV7-6 to TRBJ2-1; D gene uncertain. Germline assignment: CDR1 SGHVS and CDR2 FNYEAQ. The germline V and J ends were trimmed by 5 bases and 5 bases, with 16 bases remaining between them. The CDR3 has 15 amino acids. In nucleotides, the CDR3 is TGTGCCAGCAGCGATACGAGTTCCGAAAACAATGAGCAGTTCTTC. Residues: CASSDTSSENNEQFF.

This chain uses TRBV7-8 with TRBJ1-6; 9 bases agree with TRBD1. Germline assignment: CDR1 SGHVS and CDR2 FQNEAQ. With V trimmed by 6 bases and J by 11 bases, 20 bases remained unmatched. The length of the CDR3 is 18 residues. The CDR3 loop is CASSPNPGQGLGYAPLHF. For the CDR3, the DNA is TGTGCCAGCAGTCCCAACCCGGGACAGGGTTTGGGGTACGCACCCCTCCACTTT.

This clonotype was counted a few times. The J gene is TRBJ1-1, the V gene TRBV11-2; weak D call: TRBD1 (5 bases). V gave up 4 bases and J gave up 5 bases, with 20 bases separating them. The CDR3 loop spans 16 amino acids. Germline V gene data show CDR1 as SGHAT and CDR2 as FQNNGV. The CDR3 nucleotides are TGTGCCAGCAGCTCGGTCGGGGCATTTCTGAGGACTGAAGCTTTCTTT. It yields the protein CASSSVGAFLRTEAFF. The full variable domain, in which reference TRBV11-2 and TRBJ1-1 provide the parts outside the CDR3, is EAGVAQSPRYKIIEKRQSVAFWCNPISGHATLYWYQQILGQGPKLLIQFQNNGVVDDSQLPKDRFSAERLKGVDSTLKIQPAKLEDSAVYLCASSSVGAFLRTEAFFGQGTRLTVV.

This clonotype has a handful of counts. V usage is TRBV30 and J usage is TRBJ1-1; D remains ambiguous. The CDR3 loop spans 14 amino acids. From germline, CDR1 is GTSNPN and CDR2 SVGIG (reference sequence). V shed 2 bases and J shed 3 bases, with 13 bases lying between them. The CDR3 bases are TGTGCCTGGAGTTTAACGACCGGTGACACTGAAGCTTTCTTT. Translated, it gives CAWSLTTGDTEAFF.

The chain couples TRBV29-1 to TRBJ1-2, with no clear D. Germline V gene sequence: CDR1 SQVTM, CDR2 ANQGSEA. V was pared by 5 bases and J by 13 bases, with 29 bases between. The CDR3 runs to 15 residues. The DNA of the CDR3 is TGCAGCGTTACTGTCCAAGCGGTCCCAACGTATGGGTGCACCTTC. Translating it yields CSVTVQAVPTYGCTF.

The chain links TRBV6-5 to TRBJ1-2, with D hard to call. This CDR3 is built from 21 residues. The V end lost 0 bases, the J end lost 6 bases, and 32 bases lay between the germline ends. From germline, CDR1 is MNHEY and CDR2 SVGAGI. For the CDR3, the DNA is TGTGCCAGCAGTTACTCGACGATAAGCAGGTTCTCAAGCGCCAGAATTCATGGCTACACCTTC. The encoded protein is CASSYSTISRFSSARIHGYTF.

This chain links TRBV7-3 with TRBJ2-7; D may be TRBD2 (6 bases). CDR3 length equals 13 residues. Looked up from germline, CDR1 is SGHTA and CDR2 is FQGTGA. Trimming left V 5 bases short and J 2 bases short, with 10 bases between. CDR3 sequence reads: CASSTSSPYEQYF. The CDR3 DNA sequence: TGTGCCAGCAGCACTAGCTCCCCCTACGAGCAGTACTTC.